Detailed here is one T cell receptor (beta chain). No antigen is known for it. The data belong to a study of shared clonotypes between healthy human individuals. Study conclusions and caveats: With few donors, the genetic and exposure-history diversity represented was limited. Sequencing depth was predicted to influence how clonotypes are shared among donors.

Splitting of each subset's genomic DNA was done evenly across several immunoSEQ plates. Data came from immunoSEQ multiplex PCR; TCRdb stores just in-frame clones and leaves some out. The sample has about 490,000 clones; around 73% are singletons. Germline V gene lookup returns CDR1 SGHVS and CDR2 FQNEAQ. Trimming cost V 0 bases and J 1 base, with 7 bases left between them. This CDR3 has 16 residues. Those who donated, Caucasian adults without exception, all lived in Nashville, Tennessee. The clonotype originates from a woman in her forties in good health. Some clones in this sample may be carry-over from other donors' samples. Sequencing used PBMCs. The chain links TRBV7-8 to TRBJ2-6; a possible D gene is TRBD2 (6 bases). The CDR3 here is CASSLAAGSGANVLTF. CDR3 sequence (DNA): TGTGCCAGCAGCTTAGCGGCGGGGTCTGGGGCCAACGTCCTGACTTTC.